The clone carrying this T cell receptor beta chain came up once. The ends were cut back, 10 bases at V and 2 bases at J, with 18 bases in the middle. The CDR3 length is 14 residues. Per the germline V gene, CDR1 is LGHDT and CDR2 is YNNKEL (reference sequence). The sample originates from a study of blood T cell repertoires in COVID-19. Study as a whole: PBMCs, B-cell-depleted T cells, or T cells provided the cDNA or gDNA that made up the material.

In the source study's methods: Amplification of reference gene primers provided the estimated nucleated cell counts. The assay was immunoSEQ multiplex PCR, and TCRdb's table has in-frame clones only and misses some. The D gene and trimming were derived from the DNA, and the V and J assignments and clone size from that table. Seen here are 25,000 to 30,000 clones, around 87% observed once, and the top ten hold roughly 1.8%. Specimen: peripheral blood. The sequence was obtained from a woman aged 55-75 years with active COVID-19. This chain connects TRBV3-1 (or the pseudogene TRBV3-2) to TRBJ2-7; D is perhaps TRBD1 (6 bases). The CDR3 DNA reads TGTGCCACCTACAGGGTGGTGGGGGCCTACGAGCAGTACTTC. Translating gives CATYRVVGAYEQYF.